This T cell receptor beta chain was recorded in a study of cytomegalovirus exposure and HLA in healthy donors. Findings and caveats of the study: Sequencing artifact likely explains a cluster of highly shared sequence variants.

PCR employed 60 Vbeta and 13 Jbeta primers. The assay was immunoSEQ multiplex PCR, and TCRdb's table has in-frame clones only and misses some. The sample holds around 140,000 clones, roughly 71% seen once. Worth noting for this clone: Its antigen is undetermined.

This clonotype was obtained from a man aged 30 to 39 in good health and CMV-seronegative. Sequenced material: PBMCs.

The chain's CDR3 is CASREPGSSNQPQHF. The CDR3 DNA sequence: TGTGCCAGCAGGGAACCGGGATCTAGCAATCAGCCCCAGCATTTT. The chain carries TRBV6-1 and TRBJ1-5; unclear D gene. The CDR3 length is 15 residues. Trimming stripped 6 bases from V and 0 bases from J, with 12 bases between. In germline, CDR1 is MNHNS, CDR2 SASEGT.